This record covers a single TCR beta chain. The antigen is unknown. Data came from immunoSEQ multiplex PCR; TCRdb stores just in-frame clones and leaves some out. The sample has 300,000 to 400,000 clones; over 90% are singletons. This CDR3 is built from 19 residues. Germline V gene data show CDR1 as SGHDT and CDR2 as YYEEEE. With 0 bases clipped from V and 4 bases from J, the junction kept 17 bases outside the gene matches. This sample is part of a study of brain T cells in children with intractable seizures. Study results and caveats: Clones missing pre-surgery may reflect undersampling of that blood sample.

Time point reported: blood from clinic visit 5 months post-surgery; TSC patient then seizure free. Only cases whose brain tissue showed the highest T cell transcript signatures were sequenced. Before surgery, patients took at least one anti-epileptic drug. This material consisted of peripheral blood, taken less than 6 months after surgery. The chain combines TRBV5-6 with TRBJ2-7, with 9 bases that match TRBD2. The clonotype originates from a boy under two years old with tuberous sclerosis and intractable seizures. CDR3 loop: CASSLDAPPLAGDYYEQYF. The DNA for the CDR3 is TGTGCCAGCAGCTTGGATGCCCCCCCATTAGCGGGAGATTATTACGAGCAGTACTTC. The full variable domain, completed using reference TRBV5-6 and TRBJ2-7, is DAGVTQSPTHLIKTRGQQVTLRCSPKSGHDTVSWYQQALGQGPQFIFQYYEEEERQRGNFPDRFSGHQFPNYSSELNVNALLLGDSALYLCASSLDAPPLAGDYYEQYFGPGTRLTVT.